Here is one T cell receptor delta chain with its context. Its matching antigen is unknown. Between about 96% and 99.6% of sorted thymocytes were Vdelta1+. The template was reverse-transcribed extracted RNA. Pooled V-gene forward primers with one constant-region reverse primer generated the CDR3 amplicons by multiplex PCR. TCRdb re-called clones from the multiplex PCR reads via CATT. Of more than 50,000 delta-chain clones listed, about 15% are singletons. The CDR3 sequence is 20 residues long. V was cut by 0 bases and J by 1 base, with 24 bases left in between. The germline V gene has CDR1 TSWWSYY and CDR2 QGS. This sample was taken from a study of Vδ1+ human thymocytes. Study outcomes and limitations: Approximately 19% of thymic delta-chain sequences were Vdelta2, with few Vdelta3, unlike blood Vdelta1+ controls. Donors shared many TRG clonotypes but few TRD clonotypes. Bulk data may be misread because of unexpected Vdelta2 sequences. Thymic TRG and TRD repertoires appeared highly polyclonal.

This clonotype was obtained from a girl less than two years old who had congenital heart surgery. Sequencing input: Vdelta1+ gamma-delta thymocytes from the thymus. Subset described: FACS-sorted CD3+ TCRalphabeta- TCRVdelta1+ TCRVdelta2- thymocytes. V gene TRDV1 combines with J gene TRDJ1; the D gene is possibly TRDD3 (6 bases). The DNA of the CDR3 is TGTGCTCTTGGGGAACTTTTCTACGAGGGGCGAGGATACCCCACCGATAAACTCATCTTT. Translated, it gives CALGELFYEGRGYPTDKLIF.